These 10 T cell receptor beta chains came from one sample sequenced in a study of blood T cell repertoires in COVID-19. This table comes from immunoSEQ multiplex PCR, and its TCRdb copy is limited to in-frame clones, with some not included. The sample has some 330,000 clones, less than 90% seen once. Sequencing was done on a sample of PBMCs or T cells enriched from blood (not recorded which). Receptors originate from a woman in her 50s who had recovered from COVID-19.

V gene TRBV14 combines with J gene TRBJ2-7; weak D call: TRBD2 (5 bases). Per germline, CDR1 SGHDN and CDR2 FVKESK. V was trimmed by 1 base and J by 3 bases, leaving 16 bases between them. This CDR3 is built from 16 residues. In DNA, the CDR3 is TGTGCCAGCAGCCAAGGGCGGGCAGGTCACGGCTACGAGCAGTACTTC. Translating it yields CASSQGRAGHGYEQYF.

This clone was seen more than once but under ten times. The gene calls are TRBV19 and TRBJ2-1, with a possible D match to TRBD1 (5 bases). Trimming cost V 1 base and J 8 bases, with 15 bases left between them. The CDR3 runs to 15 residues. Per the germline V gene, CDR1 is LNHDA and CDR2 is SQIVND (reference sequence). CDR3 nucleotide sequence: TGTGCCAGTAGTATAGCCAGGGCCGTCTCCTATGAGCAGTTCTTC. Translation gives CASSIARAVSYEQFF.

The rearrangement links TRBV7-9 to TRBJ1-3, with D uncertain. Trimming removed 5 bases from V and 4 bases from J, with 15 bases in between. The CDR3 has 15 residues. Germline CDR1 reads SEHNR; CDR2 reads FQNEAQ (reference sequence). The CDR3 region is CASSPEGFFGNTIYF. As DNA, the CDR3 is TGTGCCAGCAGCCCAGAGGGTTTCTTCGGAAACACCATATATTTT.

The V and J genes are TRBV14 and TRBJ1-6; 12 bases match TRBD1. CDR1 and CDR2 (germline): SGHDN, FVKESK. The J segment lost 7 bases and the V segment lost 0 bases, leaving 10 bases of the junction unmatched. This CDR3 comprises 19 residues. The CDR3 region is CASSQDLWDRGRRNSPLHF. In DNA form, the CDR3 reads TGTGCCAGCAGCCAAGATCTGTGGGACAGGGGGCGCAGAAATTCACCCCTCCACTTT.

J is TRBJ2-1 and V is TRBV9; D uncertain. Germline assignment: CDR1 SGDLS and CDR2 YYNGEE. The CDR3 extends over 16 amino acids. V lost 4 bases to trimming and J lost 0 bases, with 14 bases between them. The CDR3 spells CASSPDDFSSYNEQFF. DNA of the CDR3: TGTGCCAGCAGCCCCGACGACTTTAGCTCCTACAATGAGCAGTTCTTC.

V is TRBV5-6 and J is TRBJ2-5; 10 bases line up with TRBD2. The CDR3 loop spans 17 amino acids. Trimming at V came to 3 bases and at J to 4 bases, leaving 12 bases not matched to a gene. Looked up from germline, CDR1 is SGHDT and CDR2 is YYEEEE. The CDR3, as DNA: TGTGCCAGCAGCTCATGGGGTCTAGCGGGGGTGGGAGAGACCCAGTACTTC. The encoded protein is CASSSWGLAGVGETQYF.

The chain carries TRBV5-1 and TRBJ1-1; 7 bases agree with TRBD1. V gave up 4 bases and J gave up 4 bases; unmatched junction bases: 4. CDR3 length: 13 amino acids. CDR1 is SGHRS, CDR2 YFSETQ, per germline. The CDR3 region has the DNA TGCGCCAGCAGCCCCACAGGGGTCACTGAAGCTTTCTTT. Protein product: CASSPTGVTEAFF.

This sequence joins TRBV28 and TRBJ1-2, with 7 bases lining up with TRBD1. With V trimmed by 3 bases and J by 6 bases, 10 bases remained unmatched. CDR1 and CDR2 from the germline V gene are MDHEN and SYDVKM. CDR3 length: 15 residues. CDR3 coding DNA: TGTGCCAGCAGTTTGTTGTCCCGACAGGGCCATGGCTACACCTTC. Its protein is CASSLLSRQGHGYTF.

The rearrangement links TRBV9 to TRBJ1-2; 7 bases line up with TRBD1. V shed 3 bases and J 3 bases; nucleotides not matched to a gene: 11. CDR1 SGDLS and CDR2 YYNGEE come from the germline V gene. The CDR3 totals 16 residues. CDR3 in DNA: TGTGCCAGCAGCGCTGGAACAGGGGACATCCACTATGGCTACACCTTC. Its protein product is CASSAGTGDIHYGYTF. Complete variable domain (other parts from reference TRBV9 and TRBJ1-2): DSGVTQTPKHLITATGQRVTLRCSPRSGDLSVYWYQQSLDQGLQFLIQYYNGEERAKGNILERFSAQQFPDLHSELNLSSLELGDSALYFCASSAGTGDIHYGYTFGSGTRLTVV.

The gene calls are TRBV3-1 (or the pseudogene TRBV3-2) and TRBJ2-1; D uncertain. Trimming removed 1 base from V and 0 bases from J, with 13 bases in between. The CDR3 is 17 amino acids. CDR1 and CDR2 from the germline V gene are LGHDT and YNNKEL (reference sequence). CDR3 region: CASSQGLIKLSYNEQFF. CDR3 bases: TGTGCCAGCAGCCAAGGCCTAATAAAACTCTCCTACAATGAGCAGTTCTTC.